This T cell receptor (beta chain) was identified in a study of CD8+ T cells in alopecia areata. This CDR3 is 13 amino acids long. The V gene lost 4 bases and the J gene lost 3 bases, with 10 bases spanning the gap. CDR1 SGHRS and CDR2 YFSETQ come from the germline V gene. Treatment here: oral pan-JAK inhibitor, 5-10 mg twice daily. This clone has just a few counts. Its antigen remains unidentified. Broader study findings: Under tofacitinib, fewer expanded CD8+ clones appeared among the top 100 scalp clones.

After isolation, RNA underwent reverse transcription to generate cDNA as the sequencing template. Sequencing was performed with immunoSEQ multiplex PCR; in TCRdb, only in-frame clones are kept and a portion is missing. Found here are approximately 160,000 clones, around three fifths of them singletons; the top ten hold 13% to 15%. The V gene is TRBV5-1, the J gene TRBJ1-2; unclear D gene. Sample: CD4+ T cells sorted from blood, taken at week 24, from a patient treated with tofacitinib. The clonotype was recovered from a human donor with alopecia areata. CDR3 DNA: TGCGCCAGCAGCACCACAGAGGACTATGGCTACACCTTC. Residues: CASSTTEDYGYTF.